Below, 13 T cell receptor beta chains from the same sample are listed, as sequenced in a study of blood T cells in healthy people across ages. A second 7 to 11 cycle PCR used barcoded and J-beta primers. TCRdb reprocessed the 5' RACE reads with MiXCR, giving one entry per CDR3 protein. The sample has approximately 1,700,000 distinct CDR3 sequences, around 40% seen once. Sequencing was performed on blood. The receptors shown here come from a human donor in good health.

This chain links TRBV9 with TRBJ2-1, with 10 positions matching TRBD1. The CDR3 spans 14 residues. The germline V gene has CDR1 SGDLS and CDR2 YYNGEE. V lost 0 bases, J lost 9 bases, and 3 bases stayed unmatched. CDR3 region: CASSVGTGGIEQFF. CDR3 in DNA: TGTGCCAGCAGCGTAGGGACAGGGGGGATTGAGCAGTTCTTC.

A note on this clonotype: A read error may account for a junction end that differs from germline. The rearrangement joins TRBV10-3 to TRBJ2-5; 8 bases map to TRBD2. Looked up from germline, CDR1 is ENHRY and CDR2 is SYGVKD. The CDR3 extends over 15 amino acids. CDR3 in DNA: TGTGCCACCGGGGGTCAGCGGGGGTCGGGAGAGATCCAGTACTTC. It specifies CATGGQRGSGEIQYF.

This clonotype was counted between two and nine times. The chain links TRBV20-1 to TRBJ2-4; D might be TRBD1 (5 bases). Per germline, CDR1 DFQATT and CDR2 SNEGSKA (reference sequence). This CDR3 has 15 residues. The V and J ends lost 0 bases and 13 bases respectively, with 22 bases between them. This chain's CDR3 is CSARDPRWQGKEQYF. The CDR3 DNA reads TGCAGTGCTAGAGATCCCCGGTGGCAGGGAAAAGAGCAGTACTTC.

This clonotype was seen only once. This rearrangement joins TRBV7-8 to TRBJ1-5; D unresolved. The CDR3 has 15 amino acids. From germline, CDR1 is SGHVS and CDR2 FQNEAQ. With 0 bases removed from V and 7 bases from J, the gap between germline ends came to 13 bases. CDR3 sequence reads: CASSLAAGSYQPQHF. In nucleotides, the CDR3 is TGTGCCAGCAGCTTAGCGGCTGGGAGTTACCAGCCCCAGCATTTT.

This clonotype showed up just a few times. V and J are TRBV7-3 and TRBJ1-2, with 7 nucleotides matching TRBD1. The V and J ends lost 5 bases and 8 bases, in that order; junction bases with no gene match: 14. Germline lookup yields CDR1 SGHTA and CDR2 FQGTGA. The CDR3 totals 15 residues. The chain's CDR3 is CASSPGPRQGQGYTF. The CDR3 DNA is TGTGCCAGCAGCCCAGGGCCCCGACAGGGACAAGGCTACACCTTC.

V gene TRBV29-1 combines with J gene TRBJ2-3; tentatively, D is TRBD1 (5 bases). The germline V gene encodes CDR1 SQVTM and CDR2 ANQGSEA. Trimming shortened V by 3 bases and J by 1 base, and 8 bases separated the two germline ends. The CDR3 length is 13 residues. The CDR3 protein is CSVDWGRTDTQYF. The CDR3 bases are TGCAGCGTTGATTGGGGCCGCACAGATACGCAGTATTTT.

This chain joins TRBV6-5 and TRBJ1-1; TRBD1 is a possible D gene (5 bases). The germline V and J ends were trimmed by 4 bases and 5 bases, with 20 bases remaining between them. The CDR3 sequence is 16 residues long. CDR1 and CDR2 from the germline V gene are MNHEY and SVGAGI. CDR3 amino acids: CASSSTNPGVVTEAFF. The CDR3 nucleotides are TGTGCCAGCAGTTCTACCAACCCGGGGGTTGTTACTGAAGCTTTCTTT.

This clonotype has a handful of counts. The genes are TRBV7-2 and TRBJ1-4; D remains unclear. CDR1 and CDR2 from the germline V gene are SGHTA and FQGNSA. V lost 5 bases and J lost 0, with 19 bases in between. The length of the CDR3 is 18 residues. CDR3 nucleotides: TGTGCCAGCAGCCCAGAAGTCGTGGGAGCAGCAACTAATGAAAAACTGTTTTTT. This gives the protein CASSPEVVGAATNEKLFF.

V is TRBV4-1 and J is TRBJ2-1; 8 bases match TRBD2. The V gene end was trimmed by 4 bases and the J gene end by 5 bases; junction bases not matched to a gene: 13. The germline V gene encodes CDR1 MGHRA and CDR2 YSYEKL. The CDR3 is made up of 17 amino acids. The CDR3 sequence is CASSRIRGGSGDNEQFF. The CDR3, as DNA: TGCGCCAGCAGCCGAATTCGGGGGGGCAGTGGCGACAATGAGCAGTTCTTC.

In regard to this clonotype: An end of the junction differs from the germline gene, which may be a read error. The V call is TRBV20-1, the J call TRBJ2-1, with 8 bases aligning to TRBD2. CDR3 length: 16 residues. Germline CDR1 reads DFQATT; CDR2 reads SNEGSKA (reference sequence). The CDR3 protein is CNARDYSGAAYNEQFF. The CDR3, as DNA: TGCAATGCTAGAGATTATAGCGGGGCCGCCTACAATGAGCAGTTCTTC.

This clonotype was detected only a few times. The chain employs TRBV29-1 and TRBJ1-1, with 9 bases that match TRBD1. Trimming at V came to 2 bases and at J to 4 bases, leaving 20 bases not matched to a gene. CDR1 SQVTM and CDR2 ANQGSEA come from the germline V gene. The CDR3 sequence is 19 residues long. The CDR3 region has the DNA TGCAGCGTTGAAAGGACAAAATGGGAACAGGGGGCATTAGGCACTGAAGCTTTCTTT. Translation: CSVERTKWEQGALGTEAFF.

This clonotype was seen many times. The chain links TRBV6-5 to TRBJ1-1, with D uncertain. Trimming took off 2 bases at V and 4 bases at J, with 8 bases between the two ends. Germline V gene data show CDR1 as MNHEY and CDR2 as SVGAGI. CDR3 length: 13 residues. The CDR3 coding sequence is TGTGCCAGCAGTTACAGGGTCGGCACTGAAGCTTTCTTT. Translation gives CASSYRVGTEAFF.

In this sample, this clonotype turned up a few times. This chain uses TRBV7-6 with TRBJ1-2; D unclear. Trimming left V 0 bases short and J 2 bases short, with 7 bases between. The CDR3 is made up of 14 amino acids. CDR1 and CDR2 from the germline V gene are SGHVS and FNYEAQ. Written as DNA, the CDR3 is TGTGCCAGCAGCTTAGCGATCGGGAACTATGGCTACACCTTC. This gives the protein CASSLAIGNYGYTF.